These T cell receptor beta chains were read from a single sample in a study of blood T cell repertoires in COVID-19. Generated by immunoSEQ multiplex PCR, the TCRdb table keeps only in-frame clones and is missing some. This table holds over 110,000 clones, 84% found once. The sequencing sample was made of PBMCs or T cells enriched from blood (not recorded which). These receptors were collected from a man aged 35-49 years with acute COVID-19. The CDR3 runs from the conserved cysteine through the conserved F or W. Fields, in order: D gene, J gene, V gene, clone size, CDR3 protein, CDR3 DNA. The D gene is left open where the match is weak. Size is stated for part of the rows, as once, few or many counts, or as a class when the clone is expanded.

>TRBD1|TRBJ1-1|TRBV7-8|NA
CASIAGTGINTEAFF
TGTGCCAGCATCGCCGGGACAGGGATAAACACTGAAGCTTTCTTT
>NA|TRBJ1-1|TRBV18|NA
CASSREGDTEAFF
TGTGCCAGCTCACGGGAGGGGGACACTGAAGCTTTCTTT
>TRBD1|TRBJ2-7|TRBV28|NA
CASTNPGQGYEQYF
TGTGCCAGCACCAACCCGGGACAGGGTTACGAGCAGTACTTC
>NA|TRBJ2-7|TRBV20-1|NA
CSARDLLSLREQYF
TGCAGTGCTCGTGATCTACTTTCCTTACGAGAGCAGTACTTC
>TRBD1|TRBJ1-2|TRBV19|NA
CASSNRDRLSAEGYTF
TGTGCCAGTAGTAACCGGGACAGGTTAAGTGCGGAAGGCTACACCTTC
>NA|TRBJ1-2|TRBV14|NA
CASSQGQSYGYTF
TGTGCCAGCAGCCAAGGACAAAGCTATGGCTACACCTTC
>NA|TRBJ1-1|TRBV5-8|NA
CASSLGKRDEAFF
TGTGCCAGCAGCTTGGGCAAGCGAGATGAAGCTTTCTTT
>NA|TRBJ2-2|TRBV7-8|NA
CASSLESTGELFF
TGTGCCAGCAGCTTAGAGAGCACCGGGGAGCTGTTTTTT
>TRBD1|TRBJ1-1|TRBV6-5|once
CASSYGGGNAEAFF
TGTGCCAGCAGTTACGGAGGGGGCAACGCTGAAGCTTTCTTT
>NA|TRBJ1-5|TRBV19|NA
CASSPQDSQPQHF
TGTGCCAGTAGTCCCCAGGACTCCCAGCCCCAGCATTTT
>NA|TRBJ2-2|TRBV7-8|NA
CASSLSGVAGELFF
TGTGCCAGCAGCTTATCAGGGGTGGCCGGGGAGCTGTTTTTT
>NA|TRBJ2-7|TRBV29-1|NA
CSVKGLTGLLDEQYF
TGCAGCGTTAAAGGTTTAACAGGGTTGTTGGACGAGCAGTACTTC
>NA|TRBJ1-1|TRBV5-1|NA
CASSLGSGSTEAFF
TGCGCCAGCAGCTTGGGATCAGGCTCTACTGAAGCTTTCTTT
>TRBD1|TRBJ2-2|TRBV3-1/TRBV3-2|NA
CASSRAKAGGRFGELFF
TGTGCCAGCAGCCGGGCCAAGGCAGGGGGAAGGTTCGGGGAGCTGTTTTTT
>NA|TRBJ1-3|TRBV4-1|NA
CASSQDPGAGNTIYF
TGCGCCAGCAGCCAAGATCCCGGAGCTGGAAACACCATATATTTT
>TRBD1|TRBJ1-2|TRBV4-1|NA
CASSQAYSGGLGYTF
TGCGCCAGCAGCCAAGCGTATTCAGGGGGCTTGGGCTACACCTTC
>NA|TRBJ1-2|TRBV21-1|NA
CASSSRLGQTFYGYTF
TGTGCCAGCAGCTCCCGCTTAGGACAGACCTTCTATGGCTACACCTTC
>TRBD2|TRBJ2-1|TRBV28|NA
CASSLFPYSGTSRAYEQFF
TGTGCCAGCAGTTTATTCCCTTATTCCGGGACTAGTCGAGCCTATGAGCAGTTCTTC
>NA|TRBJ1-4|TRBV15|once
CATSKGGPEKLFF
TGTGCCACCAGCAAGGGAGGGCCTGAAAAACTGTTTTTT
>TRBD1|TRBJ2-1|TRBV2|NA
CASSGTGGNEQFF
TGTGCCAGCAGTGGGACAGGGGGGAATGAGCAGTTCTTC
>TRBD1|TRBJ2-7|TRBV7-8|NA
CASSSGQGYSYEQYF
TGTGCCAGCAGCTCTGGACAGGGCTACTCCTACGAGCAGTACTTC
>TRBD1|TRBJ2-7|TRBV7-9|NA
CASSALNRGSYEQYF
TGTGCCAGCAGCGCCTTAAACAGGGGTTCCTACGAGCAGTACTTC
>NA|TRBJ2-7|TRBV5-4|few
CASSLVAGGMAEQYF
TGTGCCAGCAGCTTGGTGGCCGGGGGAATGGCCGAGCAGTACTTC
>TRBD1|TRBJ2-5|TRBV6-5|NA
CASSYGQGEETQYF
TGTGCCAGCAGTTACGGACAGGGTGAAGAGACCCAGTACTTC
>NA|TRBJ2-7|TRBV5-6|NA
CASSSQTGSYEQYF
TGTGCCAGCAGCTCACAGACAGGTTCCTACGAGCAGTACTTC
>NA|TRBJ2-7|TRBV6-5|few
CASSYMASDGGEQYF
TGTGCCAGCAGTTACATGGCTAGCGACGGAGGGGAGCAGTACTTC